This TCR beta chain stems from a study of T cells after yellow fever vaccination. MiXCR, applied by TCRdb to the 5' RACE reads, yields one record per CDR3 protein. In the table there are approximately 250,000 distinct CDR3 sequences, over 4.5% of which are singletons. This clonotype was detected many times. The CDR3 has 17 residues. The rearrangement joins TRBV21-1 to TRBJ2-7; the table assigns TRBD1, which was not confirmed against the DNA. TRBV21-1 is assigned pseudogene status. The sample here was CD4+ T cells sorted from PBMCs, taken on the day of the yellow fever booster vaccination. The origin of this receptor is a man aged 18 to 29 who received the YFV17D yellow fever vaccine. The DNA of the CDR3 is TGTGCCAGCAGCAAATGGGGGGGACAGTCCACTACCTACGAGCAGTACTTC. It specifies CASSKWGGQSTTYEQYF.